This TCR beta chain emerged from a study of cytomegalovirus exposure and HLA in healthy donors. Study conclusions and caveats: In a later analysis, V- and J-gene trimming of beta chains associated with a DCLRE1C missense variant, replicated independently. Confirmation in vitro established that a few CMV-associated chains were specific for CMV antigens. For most TCR sequences rarity was the rule, although some public TCRs occurred in many donors.

Researchers ran the PCR with 60 Vbeta and 13 Jbeta primers. The table came from immunoSEQ multiplex PCR; TCRdb's copy has only in-frame clones and leaves some out. Among about 64,000 clones, around 70% were seen once, and the ten largest hold about 15%. Points on this clone: No antigen is known for it.

The CDR3 runs to 15 residues. Per germline, CDR1 KGHSH and CDR2 LQKENI. The V gene lost 6 bases and the J gene lost 2 bases, with 17 bases spanning the gap. The sample was PBMCs. The gene calls are TRBV18 and TRBJ2-7, with D perhaps matching TRBD1 (5 bases). The sequence came from a male donor in good health and CMV-seropositive. The CDR3, as DNA: TGTGCCAGCTCGCGGACCAGGGCATATCCCTACGAGCAGTACTTC. Protein: CASSRTRAYPYEQYF. The full variable domain, with the rest looked up from reference TRBV18 and TRBJ2-7, is NAGVMQNPRHLVRRRGQEARLRCSPMKGHSHVYWYRQLPEEGLKFMVYLQKENIIDESGMPKERFSAEFPKEGPSILRIQQVVRGDSAAYFCASSRTRAYPYEQYFGPGTRLTVT.